These 30 T cell receptor beta chains were all obtained from the same sample, sequenced in a study of T-cell reconstitution after alpha-beta-depleted transplantation in children. Unique molecular identifiers were used in preparing the TCRbeta library. TCRdb processed the PCR reads anew with MiXCR; each CDR3 protein has one entry. This table has roughly 350,000 distinct CDR3 sequences, around 15% appearing once. The sequencing used PBMCs, mostly from graft donor cells, collected 360 days after TCRalphabeta/CD19-depleted stem cell transplant. Receptors originate from a male patient under 10 years old who had a stem cell transplant for acute lymphoblastic leukemia, so the T cells may come from the graft donor.

The chain is built from TRBV20-1 and TRBJ2-1, with 8 bases identical to TRBD2. The V and J ends lost 1 base and 5 bases, in that order; junction bases with no gene match: 7. The germline CDR1 and CDR2 sequences are DFQATT and SNEGSKA (reference sequence). This CDR3 region has 15 residues. The CDR3 spells CSARGQRGIHNEQFF. DNA of the CDR3: TGCAGTGCTAGAGGACAGCGGGGGATCCACAATGAGCAGTTCTTC.

The chain uses TRBV5-6 and TRBJ2-1; D gene ambiguous. The CDR3 extends over 13 amino acids. Germline V gene lookup returns CDR1 SGHDT and CDR2 YYEEEE. V dropped 0 bases and J dropped 5 bases, with 6 bases sitting between them. In DNA form, the CDR3 reads TGTGCCAGCAGCTTGGAGGTTAACAATGAGCAGTTCTTC. Translation gives CASSLEVNNEQFF.

V usage is TRBV7-9 and J usage is TRBJ2-1; tentatively, D is TRBD1 or TRBD2 (5 bases each). The germline V gene encodes CDR1 SEHNR and CDR2 FQNEAQ (reference sequence). V was cut by 5 bases and J by 6 bases, with 17 bases left in between. This CDR3 is 15 amino acids long. CDR3 sequence: CASSPWGQTTNEQFF. CDR3 coding DNA: TGTGCCAGCAGCCCCTGGGGCCAGACTACCAATGAGCAGTTCTTC.

There are a few counts of this clonotype. V usage is TRBV27 and J usage is TRBJ2-4; no firm D call. The germline V and J ends were trimmed by 7 bases and 0 bases, with 7 bases remaining between them. CDR3 length: 13 amino acids. The germline V gene encodes CDR1 MNHEY and CDR2 SMNVEV (reference sequence). The CDR3 is CASKDLAKNIQYF. As DNA, the CDR3 is TGTGCCAGCAAAGATCTAGCCAAAAACATTCAGTACTTC.

This clonotype was detected ten times or more. V and J are TRBV9 and TRBJ2-1, with 7 bases fitting TRBD2. With V trimmed by 1 base and J by 1 base, 5 bases remained unmatched. The germline gives CDR1 SGDLS, CDR2 YYNGEE. The CDR3 consists of 16 residues. The CDR3 region is CASSVSGAPSYNEQFF. The CDR3 DNA reads TGTGCCAGCAGCGTAAGCGGGGCCCCTTCCTACAATGAGCAGTTCTTC.

This clonotype was seen at least ten times. CDR3: CASSSTSGLYNEQFF. In DNA, the CDR3 is TGCGCCAGCAGCTCGACTAGCGGGTTGTACAATGAGCAGTTCTTC. The chain links TRBV5-1 to TRBJ2-1; 10 bases map to TRBD2. This CDR3 region has 15 residues. CDR1 is SGHRS, CDR2 YFSETQ, per germline. V was pared by 3 bases and J by 4 bases, with 4 bases of the junction left unmatched.

This chain uses TRBV12-3 or TRBV12-4 with TRBJ2-3, with a possible D match to TRBD2 (6 bases). The CDR3 has 15 residues. Trimming pared 5 bases from V and 3 bases from J, leaving 15 bases between. Written as DNA, the CDR3 is TGTGCCAGCAGTCCCCGACTAGTTTTTACAGATACGCAGTATTTT. Its translation: CASSPRLVFTDTQYF.

This clonotype has just a few counts. The chain combines TRBV5-1 with TRBJ2-2, with TRBD1 as a possible D gene (5 bases). The CDR3 is 15 amino acids. The V gene's germline CDR1 is SGHRS and CDR2 YFSETQ. With 0 bases removed from V and 4 bases from J, the gap between germline ends came to 10 bases. For the CDR3, the DNA is TGCGCCAGCAGCTTGGGAGGCAGGGCCACCGGGGAGCTGTTTTTT. Translating gives CASSLGGRATGELFF.

A few counts support this clonotype. The chain links TRBV10-3 to TRBJ2-1; 11 bases map to TRBD2. J was trimmed by 7 bases and V by 2 bases; bases with no gene match: 7. CDR3 length equals 16 residues. Germline V gene data show CDR1 as ENHRY and CDR2 as SYGVKD. The CDR3 DNA reads as TGTGCCATCAGTGAGCCCACTAGCGGGAGTGTAAATGAGCAGTTCTTC. This codes for CAISEPTSGSVNEQFF.

This clonotype was observed a few times. J is TRBJ1-1 and V is TRBV7-9, with a possible D match to TRBD1 (6 bases). Germline lookup yields CDR1 SEHNR and CDR2 FQNEAQ (reference sequence). The length of the CDR3 is 15 residues. V shed 5 bases and J shed 4 bases, with 17 bases lying between them. CDR3 nucleotides: TGTGCCAGCAGCGTCCGGGACAATCGTCTCACTGAAGCTTTCTTT. It codes for CASSVRDNRLTEAFF.

This clonotype was seen just once. The chain carries TRBV7-2 and TRBJ2-7; no clear D gene. V lost 1 base and J 2 bases, leaving 12 bases between the germline ends. CDR3 size: 15 residues. Germline V lookup: CDR1 SGHTA, CDR2 FQGNSA. The CDR3 protein is CASSLGIWATYEQYF. DNA for the CDR3: TGTGCCAGCAGCTTAGGAATTTGGGCGACCTACGAGCAGTACTTC.

This clonotype was found a few times. The chain carries TRBV4-2 and TRBJ2-5, with 9 bases that match TRBD2. The CDR3 covers 15 residues. J lost 3 bases, V lost 1 base, and 3 bases had no gene match. Germline loops: CDR1 LGHNA, CDR2 YNFKEQ. The CDR3 loop is CASSQGTSAKETQYF. For the CDR3, the DNA is TGTGCCAGCAGCCAAGGGACTAGCGCCAAAGAGACCCAGTACTTC.

This clonotype has a count of ten or more. The CDR3 DNA follows: TGTGCCAGCAGCCAAGGGTGGCTAGCGGGAATCGATGAGCAGTTCTTC. Amino acid sequence: CASSQGWLAGIDEQFF. The chain employs TRBV4-2 and TRBJ2-1; 9 bases are shared with TRBD2. After removal of 1 base from V and 8 bases from J, the junction contained 9 bases not matched to a gene. Germline loops: CDR1 LGHNA, CDR2 YNFKEQ. This CDR3 contains 16 residues.

The chain is built from TRBV27 and TRBJ1-2, with D perhaps TRBD1 (5 bases). V was pared by 0 bases and J by 4 bases, with 15 bases between. Germline loops: CDR1 MNHEY, CDR2 SMNVEV (reference sequence). CDR3 length equals 16 residues. The CDR3 coding sequence is TGTGCCAGCAGTTTATCCCGGGGCTCCGGGGGCTATGGCTACACCTTC. Protein sequence: CASSLSRGSGGYGYTF.

This clonotype was detected once. This chain uses TRBV2 with TRBJ2-2, with D perhaps matching TRBD2 (5 bases). Germline V gene data show CDR1 as SNHLY and CDR2 as FYNNEI. This CDR3 is built from 14 residues. V lost 7 bases, J lost 3 bases, and 12 bases lay in between. The CDR3 nucleotides are TGTGCCAGCATATCGGGAAAACACACCGGGGAGCTGTTTTTT. It yields the protein CASISGKHTGELFF.

This clonotype was detected a few times. The J gene is TRBJ2-3, the V gene TRBV4-3; D unresolved. Looked up from germline, CDR1 is LGHNA and CDR2 is YSLEER. The CDR3 is 11 residues long. With 1 base removed from V and 9 bases from J, the gap between germline ends came to 5 bases. CDR3 region: CASSQGYTQYF. CDR3 nucleotide sequence: TGCGCCAGCAGCCAAGGATACACGCAGTATTTT.

J is TRBJ2-2 and V is TRBV28, with no clear D. Between the trimmed V and J ends, which lost 3 bases and 4 bases, there was a span of 9 bases. CDR1 and CDR2 (germline): MDHEN, SYDVKM. CDR3 length: 14 amino acids. Here the CDR3 reads CASSFGSVTGELFF. CDR3 in DNA: TGTGCCAGCAGTTTTGGTAGTGTCACCGGGGAGCTGTTTTTT.

A few counts support this clonotype. J is TRBJ1-3 and V is TRBV20-1; D may be TRBD1 (6 bases). Germline lookup yields CDR1 DFQATT and CDR2 SNEGSKA (reference sequence). The CDR3 extends over 16 amino acids. V lost 3 bases and J lost 1, with 16 bases in between. CDR3 DNA sequence: TGCAGTGCTAGTAATCCCAGGGGAGGATCTGGAAACACCATATATTTT. Translation gives CSASNPRGGSGNTIYF.

V gene TRBV29-1 combines with J gene TRBJ1-1, with a possible D match to TRBD1 (6 bases). Germline V gives CDR1 SQVTM, CDR2 ANQGSEA. The CDR3 spans 16 residues. V was cut by 0 bases and J by 1 base, with 15 bases left in between. CDR3 in DNA: TGCAGCGTTGAAGAGCCTCTACAGGGAACGAACACTGAAGCTTTCTTT. It yields the protein CSVEEPLQGTNTEAFF.

This clonotype was picked up a small number of times. The chain links TRBV11-2 to TRBJ2-4, with D possibly matching TRBD1 (6 bases). Germline CDR1 reads SGHAT; CDR2 reads FQNNGV. Trimming shortened V by 4 bases and J by 1 base, and 14 bases separated the two germline ends. CDR3 length equals 16 residues. CDR3 in DNA: TGTGCCAGCAGCTCTCCCGGCCAGGGGGCCAAAAACATTCAGTACTTC. It yields the protein CASSSPGQGAKNIQYF.

The chain uses TRBV6-2 or TRBV6-3 and TRBJ2-7; weak D call: TRBD1 (5 bases). The CDR3 is 14 residues long. V was trimmed by 2 bases and J by 2 bases, leaving 10 bases between them. Germline loops: CDR1 MNHEY, CDR2 SVGEGT. CDR3 bases: TGTGCCAGCAGTTACCAGGGTGGAACCTACGAGCAGTACTTC. This gives the protein CASSYQGGTYEQYF.

The table lists this clonotype with a few counts. The V and J genes are TRBV6-9 and TRBJ2-1; 8 positions match TRBD2. J lost 5 bases, V lost 2 bases, and 14 bases had no gene match. The CDR3 sequence is 18 residues long. Per the germline V gene, CDR1 is MNHGY and CDR2 is SVAAGI. The CDR3 sequence is CASSYLPPLAGGHNEQFF. CDR3 DNA: TGTGCCAGCAGTTATCTCCCTCCTCTGGCGGGAGGACACAATGAGCAGTTCTTC.

Only a few counts were recorded for this clonotype. The chain has TRBV29-1 and TRBJ2-3; D is uncertain. The germline V gene has CDR1 SQVTM and CDR2 ANQGSEA. V was trimmed by 4 bases and J by 3 bases, leaving 14 bases between them. The CDR3 is 14 amino acids. DNA for the CDR3: TGCAGCGTTGCCCGACTCCTCTCAACAGATACGCAGTATTTT. Its translation is CSVARLLSTDTQYF.

The J gene is TRBJ2-3, the V gene TRBV7-3; D gene ambiguous. CDR1 and CDR2 (germline): SGHTA, FQGTGA. V was pared by 2 bases and J by 4 bases, with 13 bases between. The CDR3 length is 15 residues. CDR3: CASSLGVRPADTQYF. For the CDR3, the DNA is TGTGCCAGCAGCTTAGGGGTCCGCCCCGCAGATACGCAGTATTTT.

This clonotype was picked up many times. The chain recombines TRBV7-2 with TRBJ2-3; D is tentatively TRBD1 or TRBD2 (5 bases each). Germline assignment: CDR1 SGHTA and CDR2 FQGNSA. The V gene lost 1 base and the J gene lost 2 bases, with 10 bases spanning the gap. The CDR3 has 15 amino acids. This CDR3 is CASSLELGVTDTQYF. CDR3 in DNA: TGTGCCAGCAGCTTAGAACTAGGGGTCACAGATACGCAGTATTTT.

The rearrangement joins TRBV24-1 to TRBJ2-2; TRBD1 agrees at 10 bases. Trimming cost V 9 bases and J 5 bases; bases outside gene matches: 5. The germline CDR1 and CDR2 sequences are KGHDR and SFDVKD. The CDR3 is made up of 14 amino acids. This chain's CDR3 is CATSWTGGTGELFF. The CDR3, as DNA: TGTGCCACCTCATGGACAGGGGGAACCGGGGAGCTGTTTTTT.

In this sample, this clonotype turned up a few times. J is TRBJ1-3 and V is TRBV28; D gene unclear. The CDR3 totals 16 residues. Trimming shortened V by 2 bases and J by 4 bases, and 15 bases separated the two germline ends. Germline values: CDR1 MDHEN, CDR2 SYDVKM. CDR3 amino acids: CASSLPRVDFGNTIYF. For the CDR3, the DNA is TGTGCCAGCAGTTTACCCCGGGTTGATTTCGGAAACACCATATATTTT.

The chain combines TRBV11-2 with TRBJ1-4; TRBD1 agrees at 7 bases. The trim removed 1 base at V and 8 bases at J, leaving 1 base unmatched. The CDR3 extends over 13 amino acids. CDR1 is SGHAT and CDR2 is FQNNGV in the germline V gene. The CDR3 loop is CASSLGGQEKLFF. As DNA, the CDR3 is TGTGCCAGCAGCTTAGGGGGACAGGAAAAACTGTTTTTT.

This clonotype was observed many times. This chain links TRBV29-1 with TRBJ2-1; 13 nucleotides match TRBD2. With 0 bases clipped from V and 8 bases from J, the junction kept 4 bases outside the gene matches. This CDR3 has 15 amino acids. Germline-derived CDR1 and CDR2 are SQVTM and ANQGSEA. CDR3: CSVEDGLAGVHEQFF. CDR3 sequence (DNA): TGCAGCGTTGAAGATGGACTAGCGGGAGTCCATGAGCAGTTCTTC.

The chain joins TRBV6-2 or TRBV6-3 to TRBJ2-1, with 8 bases aligning to TRBD2. V was pared by 3 bases and J by 0 bases, with 7 bases of the junction left unmatched. The CDR3 has 17 amino acids. Germline assignment: CDR1 MNHEY and CDR2 SVGEGT. The CDR3 loop is CASSYRGSGDSYNEQFF. CDR3 DNA: TGTGCCAGCAGTTATCGGGGTAGCGGGGACTCCTACAATGAGCAGTTCTTC.